The table lists the clone carrying this T cell receptor beta chain with many counts. As yet, its antigen is unknown. The source of the sample is a study of T cell repertoires in cytomegalovirus infection. Turning to the study itself: Indications came from public TCR beta signatures; they pointed to CMV infection and to a matching HLA type. Study observations and caveats: Clonotypes of TCR beta that were HLA-C-restricted and CMV-specific dominated the ex vivo response.

The germline CDR1 and CDR2 sequences are LGHNT and FRNRAP. Trimming took 1 base from V and 2 from J, leaving 17 bases between them. The CDR3 covers 17 residues. Via MiXCR, TCRdb re-called the reads, giving one row per CDR3 protein. The sample lists some 110,000 distinct CDR3 sequences, about 9.5% occurring once. The TCR was taken from a human donor in good health (CMV status not recorded). Some clones in this sample may be carry-over from other donors' samples. The sample comprised PBMCs, sequenced either directly or after in vitro stimulation (not recorded which). The V gene is TRBV12-5, the J gene TRBJ1-2; D remains unclear. The chain's CDR3 is CASGLDPERGMNYGYTF. The CDR3 nucleotides read TGTGCTAGTGGTTTGGACCCCGAGCGGGGAATGAACTATGGCTACACCTTC.